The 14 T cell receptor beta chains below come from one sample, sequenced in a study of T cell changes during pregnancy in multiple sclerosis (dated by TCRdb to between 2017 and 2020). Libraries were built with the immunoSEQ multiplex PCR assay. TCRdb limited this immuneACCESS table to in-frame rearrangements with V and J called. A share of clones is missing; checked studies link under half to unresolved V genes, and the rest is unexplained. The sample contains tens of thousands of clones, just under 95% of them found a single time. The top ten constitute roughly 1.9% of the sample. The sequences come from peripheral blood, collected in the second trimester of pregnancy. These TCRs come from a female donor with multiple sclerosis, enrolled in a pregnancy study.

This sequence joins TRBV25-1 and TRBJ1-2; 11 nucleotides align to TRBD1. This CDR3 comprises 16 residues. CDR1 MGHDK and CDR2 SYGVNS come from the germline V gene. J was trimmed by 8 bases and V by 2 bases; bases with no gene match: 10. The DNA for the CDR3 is TGTGCCAGCAGTGAAACTTGGACAGGGGGCGATGGGGGCTACACCTTC. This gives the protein CASSETWTGGDGGYTF.

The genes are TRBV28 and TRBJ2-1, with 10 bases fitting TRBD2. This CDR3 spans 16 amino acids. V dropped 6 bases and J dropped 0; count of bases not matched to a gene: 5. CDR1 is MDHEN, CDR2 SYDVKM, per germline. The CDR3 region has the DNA TGTGCCAGCAGCTTAAGGACTAGCGGCTCCTACAATGAGCAGTTCTTC. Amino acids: CASSLRTSGSYNEQFF.

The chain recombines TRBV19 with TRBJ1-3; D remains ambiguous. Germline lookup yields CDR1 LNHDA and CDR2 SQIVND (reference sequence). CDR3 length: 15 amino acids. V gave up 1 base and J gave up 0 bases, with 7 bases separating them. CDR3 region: CASSIGGSSGNTIYF. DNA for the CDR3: TGTGCCAGTAGTATAGGAGGGAGCTCTGGAAACACCATATATTTT.

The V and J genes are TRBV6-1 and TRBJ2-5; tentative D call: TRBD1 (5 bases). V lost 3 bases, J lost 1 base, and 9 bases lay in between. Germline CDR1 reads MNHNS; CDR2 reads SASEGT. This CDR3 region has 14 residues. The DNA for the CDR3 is TGTGCCAGCAGTGAGACAGAGACCCAAGAGACCCAGTACTTC. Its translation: CASSETETQETQYF.

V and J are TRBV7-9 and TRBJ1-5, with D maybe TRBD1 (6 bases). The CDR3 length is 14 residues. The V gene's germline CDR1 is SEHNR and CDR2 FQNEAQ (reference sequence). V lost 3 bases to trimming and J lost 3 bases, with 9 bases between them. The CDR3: CASSFPGVNQPQHF. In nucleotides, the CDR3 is TGTGCCAGCAGCTTTCCAGGGGTCAATCAGCCCCAGCATTTT.

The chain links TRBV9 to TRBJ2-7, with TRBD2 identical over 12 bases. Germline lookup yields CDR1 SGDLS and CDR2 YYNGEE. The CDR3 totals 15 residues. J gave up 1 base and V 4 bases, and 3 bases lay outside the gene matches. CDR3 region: CASSLLAGGSYEQYF. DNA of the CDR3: TGTGCCAGCAGCTTACTAGCGGGAGGTTCCTACGAGCAGTACTTC.

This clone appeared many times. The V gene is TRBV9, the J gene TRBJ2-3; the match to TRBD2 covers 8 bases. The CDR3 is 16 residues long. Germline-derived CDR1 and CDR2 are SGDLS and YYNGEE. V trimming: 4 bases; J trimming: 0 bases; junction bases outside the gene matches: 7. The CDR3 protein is CASSIRPSGSTDTQYF. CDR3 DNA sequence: TGTGCCAGCAGCATACGTCCTAGCGGGAGCACAGATACGCAGTATTTT.

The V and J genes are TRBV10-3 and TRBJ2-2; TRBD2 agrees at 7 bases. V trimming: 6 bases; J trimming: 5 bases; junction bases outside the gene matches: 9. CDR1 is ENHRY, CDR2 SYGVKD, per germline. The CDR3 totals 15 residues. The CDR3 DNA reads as TGTGCCATCAGCTGGACTAGTAGCGAGACCGGGGAGCTGTTTTTT. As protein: CAISWTSSETGELFF.

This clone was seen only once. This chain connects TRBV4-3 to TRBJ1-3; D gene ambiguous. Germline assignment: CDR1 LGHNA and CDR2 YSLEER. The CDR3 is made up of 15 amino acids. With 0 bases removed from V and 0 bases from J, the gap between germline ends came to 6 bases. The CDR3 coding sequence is TGCGCCAGCAGCCAAGAACTCATCTCTGGAAACACCATATATTTT. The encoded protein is CASSQELISGNTIYF.

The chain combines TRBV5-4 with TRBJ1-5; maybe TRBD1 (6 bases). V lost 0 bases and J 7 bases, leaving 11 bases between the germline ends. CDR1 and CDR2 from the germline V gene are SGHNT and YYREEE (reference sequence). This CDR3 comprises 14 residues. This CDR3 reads CASSLDRASQPQHF. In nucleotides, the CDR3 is TGTGCCAGCAGCTTGGACAGGGCGAGCCAGCCCCAGCATTTT.

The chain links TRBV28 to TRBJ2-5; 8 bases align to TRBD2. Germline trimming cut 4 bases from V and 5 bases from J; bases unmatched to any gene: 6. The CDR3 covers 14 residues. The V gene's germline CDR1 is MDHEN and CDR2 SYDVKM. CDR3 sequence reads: CASSSYSGVETQYF. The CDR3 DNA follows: TGTGCCAGCAGTTCCTATAGCGGGGTCGAGACCCAGTACTTC. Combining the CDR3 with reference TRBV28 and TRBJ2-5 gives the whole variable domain DVKVTQSSRYLVKRTGEKVFLECVQDMDHENMFWYRQDPGLGLRLIYFSYDVKMKEKGDIPEGYSVSREKKERFSLILESASTNQTSMYLCASSSYSGVETQYFGPGTRLLVL.

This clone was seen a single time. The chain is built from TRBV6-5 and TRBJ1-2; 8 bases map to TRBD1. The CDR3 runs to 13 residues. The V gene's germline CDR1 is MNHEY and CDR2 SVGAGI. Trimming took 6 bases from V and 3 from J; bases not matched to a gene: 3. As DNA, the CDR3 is TGTGCCAGCAGGCAACAGGGGGACTATGGCTACACCTTC. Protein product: CASRQQGDYGYTF.

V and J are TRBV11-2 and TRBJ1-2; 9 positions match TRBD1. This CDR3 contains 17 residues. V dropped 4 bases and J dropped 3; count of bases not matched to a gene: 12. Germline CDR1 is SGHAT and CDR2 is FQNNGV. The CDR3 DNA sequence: TGTGCCAGCAGCTCCGGGACAGGGTTGTTAGCGGACTATGGCTACACCTTC. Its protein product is CASSSGTGLLADYGYTF.

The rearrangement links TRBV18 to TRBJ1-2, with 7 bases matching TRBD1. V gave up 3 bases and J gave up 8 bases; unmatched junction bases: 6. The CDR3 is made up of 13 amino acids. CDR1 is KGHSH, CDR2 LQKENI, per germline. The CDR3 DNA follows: TGTGCCAGCTCACCTACAGGGGATTGGGGCTACACCTTC. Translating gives CASSPTGDWGYTF.